A selection of T cell receptor beta chains follows, all from one sample in a study of long-term antiretroviral therapy in people with HIV. Some clones are missing from TCRdb's copy, which holds only in-frame ones; the method was immunoSEQ multiplex PCR. Of around 26,000 clones in the sample, about 77% were seen once. Sequenced here: unsorted PBMCs, sampled 0.5 years after starting antiretroviral therapy. The source of these receptors is a woman in her thirties or forties with HIV. The CDR3 runs from the conserved cysteine through the conserved F or W. The D gene is left open where the match is weak. The listing skips clone size in some rows; elsewhere it reads once, few, many or a size class.

v_gene,abundance,j_gene,d_gene,CDR3aa,CDR3nt
TRBV5-1,-,TRBJ2-7,-,CASSLGFIRGESYEQYF,TGCGCCAGCAGCTTGGGATTTATCAGGGGTGAGTCCTACGAGCAGTACTTC
TRBV6-5,-,TRBJ1-1,-,CASSYWKMGVDTEAFF,TGTGCCAGCAGTTACTGGAAGATGGGGGTGGACACTGAAGCTTTCTTT
TRBV4-2,-,TRBJ2-3,-,CASSQEGAPDTQYF,TGTGCCAGCAGCCAAGAGGGGGCTCCAGATACGCAGTATTTT
TRBV7-8,-,TRBJ2-3,TRBD2,CASSLVRFGAGGWDTQYF,TGTGCCAGCAGCTTAGTTCGTTTCGGAGCGGGGGGCTGGGATACGCAGTATTTT
TRBV7-3,-,TRBJ2-2,-,CASSLTKVTGELFF,TGTGCCAGCAGCTTAACGAAGGTCACCGGGGAGCTGTTTTTT
TRBV27,-,TRBJ2-7,TRBD2,CASRPRGSGGEALEQYF,TGTGCCAGCAGACCCCGGGGGAGCGGGGGGGAGGCGTTGGAGCAGTACTTC
TRBV2,-,TRBJ1-4,TRBD1,CASQTGQINEKLFF,TGTGCCTCCCAGACGGGACAGATTAATGAAAAACTGTTTTTT
TRBV6-6,-,TRBJ1-1,TRBD1,CASIKGEGQRAFF,TGTGCCAGCATTAAGGGTGAGGGACAGAGAGCTTTCTTT
TRBV5-1,-,TRBJ2-2,-,CASERRGTGELFF,TGCGCCAGCGAGCGTCGCGGCACCGGGGAGCTGTTTTTT
TRBV5-1,medium-sized,TRBJ1-1,-,CASSLDTGMNTEAFF,TGCGCCAGCAGCTTGGATACTGGAATGAACACTGAAGCTTTCTTT
TRBV7-8,-,TRBJ2-3,TRBD2,CASSLRPSGGPSTDTQYF,TGTGCCAGCAGCTTAAGGCCTAGCGGGGGGCCTAGCACAGATACGCAGTATTTT
TRBV5-4,-,TRBJ2-4,TRBD2,CASSTTGGALDIQYF,TGTGCCAGCAGCACCACCGGGGGGGCGTTAGACATTCAGTACTTC
TRBV9,once,TRBJ1-5,-,CASSVRGGKQPQHF,TGTGCCAGCAGCGTTCGAGGGGGGAAACAGCCCCAGCATTTT
TRBV9,-,TRBJ2-5,-,CASSEWAGGGSQETQYF,TGTGCCAGCAGCGAGTGGGCAGGAGGGGGCTCCCAAGAGACCCAGTACTTC
TRBV28,-,TRBJ1-2,TRBD1,CASRDPGGAGYGYTF,TGTGCCAGCAGGGACCCAGGGGGCGCGGGCTATGGCTACACCTTC
TRBV7-8,once,TRBJ2-5,-,CASSPVGGAVGGQETQYF,TGTGCCAGCAGCCCGGTCGGGGGTGCCGTGGGTGGACAAGAGACCCAGTACTTC
TRBV9,once,TRBJ2-5,-,CASSVDRTEETQYF,TGTGCCAGCAGCGTAGATAGGACAGAAGAGACCCAGTACTTC
TRBV18,-,TRBJ1-6,-,CASSPAGGPASNSPLHF,TGTGCCAGCTCACCTGCAGGTGGGCCAGCCTCTAATTCACCCCTCCACTTT
TRBV19,-,TRBJ1-1,-,CASSATVNTEAFF,TGTGCCAGTAGTGCGACAGTGAACACTGAAGCTTTCTTT
TRBV7-9,-,TRBJ2-1,TRBD2,CASSPFGGGINEQFF,TGTGCCAGCAGCCCCTTCGGCGGGGGTATTAATGAGCAGTTCTTC
TRBV6-1,-,TRBJ2-7,-,CASSGTYEQYF,TGTGCCAGCAGTGGGACCTACGAGCAGTACTTC
TRBV4-3,few,TRBJ1-3,-,CASSQEPSSGNTIYF,TGCGCCAGCAGCCAAGAACCCAGCTCTGGAAACACCATATATTTT
TRBV29-1,-,TRBJ1-4,TRBD1,CSAEATGGASNEKLFF,TGCAGCGCCGAGGCGACAGGGGGCGCGTCTAATGAAAAACTGTTTTTT
TRBV19,once,TRBJ2-3,-,CASSIGLGSTDTQYF,TGTGCCAGTAGTATAGGGTTGGGTAGCACAGATACGCAGTATTTT
TRBV19,-,TRBJ1-6,-,CASKAGDYYNSPLHF,TGTGCCAGTAAGGCAGGAGACTACTATAATTCACCCCTCCACTTT
TRBV5-4,few,TRBJ2-7,TRBD2,CASSAPGLAQGEQYF,TGTGCCAGCAGCGCACCGGGACTAGCGCAAGGCGAGCAGTACTTC
TRBV7-8,-,TRBJ1-4,-,CASSGGTGEKLFF,TGTGCCAGCAGCGGAGGTACAGGCGAAAAACTGTTTTTT
TRBV27,-,TRBJ2-1,-,CASSRGSSYNEQFF,TGTGCCAGCAGTAGAGGGAGCTCCTACAATGAGCAGTTCTTC
TRBV5-1,medium-sized,TRBJ1-2,TRBD1,CASSSHRGDGYTF,TGCGCCAGCAGCTCACACAGGGGGGATGGCTACACCTTC
TRBV5-1,-,TRBJ2-7,-,CASSSTTGNEQYF,TGCGCCAGCAGCTCTACAACGGGGAACGAGCAGTACTTC
TRBV5-1,-,TRBJ2-3,-,CASSLGVGTDTQYF,TGCGCCAGCAGCTTGGGGGTGGGCACAGATACGCAGTATTTT
TRBV29-1,-,TRBJ2-1,TRBD1,CSVVDRGNEQFF,TGCAGCGTTGTTGACAGGGGGAATGAGCAGTTCTTC
TRBV10-3,-,TRBJ2-3,-,CAISSQGTDTQYF,TGTGCCATCAGTTCACAGGGCACAGATACGCAGTATTTT
TRBV27,-,TRBJ2-5,-,CASGQPQETQYF,TGTGCCAGCGGACAGCCCCAAGAGACCCAGTACTTC
TRBV6-7,-,TRBJ2-7,TRBD1,CASSQNTGDGEQYF,TGTGCCAGCAGTCAAAACACAGGGGATGGCGAGCAGTACTTC
TRBV1,-,TRBJ2-3,-,CTSSQDKSGGPVDTQYF,TGCACCAGCAGCCAAGATAAGTCTGGGGGGCCGGTAGATACGCAGTATTTT
TRBV5-1,-,TRBJ2-5,TRBD2,CASAESPGGPNYQETQYF,TGCGCCAGCGCCGAATCTCCGGGGGGGCCGAATTACCAAGAGACCCAGTACTTC
TRBV20-1,few,TRBJ1-1,-,CSAFPGYEAFF,TGCAGTGCCTTTCCAGGGTATGAAGCTTTCTTT
TRBV5-1,-,TRBJ1-1,TRBD1,CASSLTGQQNTEAFF,TGCGCCAGCAGCTTGACGGGACAGCAGAACACTGAAGCTTTCTTT
TRBV19,once,TRBJ1-5,-,CASRREEHQPQHF,TGTGCCAGTAGGCGGGAGGAGCATCAGCCCCAGCATTTT
TRBV5-4,-,TRBJ2-2,TRBD1,CASSLGNRGKGSMFF,TGTGCCAGCAGCTTGGGCAACAGGGGGAAGGGATCGATGTTTTTT
TRBV19,-,TRBJ1-5,TRBD1,CASSIEGTAYSNQPQHF,TGTGCCAGTAGTATAGAAGGGACAGCCTATAGCAATCAGCCCCAGCATTTT
TRBV6-6,-,TRBJ2-1,-,CASSYRGLGDEQFF,TGTGCCAGCAGTTACCGGGGGCTAGGTGATGAGCAGTTCTTC
TRBV9,-,TRBJ1-3,-,CASNRDTSGNTIYF,TGTGCCAGCAACCGGGACACCTCTGGAAACACCATATATTTT
TRBV10-1,few,TRBJ1-6,TRBD1,CASSEGGGGNSPLHF,TGCGCCAGCAGTGAAGGGGGCGGAGGTAATTCACCCCTCCACTTT
TRBV6-1,-,TRBJ2-7,TRBD1,CASISDWQGAYEQYF,TGTGCCAGCATCTCAGACTGGCAGGGGGCGTACGAGCAGTACTTC
TRBV30,-,TRBJ2-7,-,CAWSGLGADEQYF,TGTGCCTGGAGCGGACTGGGGGCTGACGAGCAGTACTTC
TRBV5-8,-,TRBJ2-1,-,CASSGGMTVYNEQFF,TGTGCCAGCAGCGGGGGGATGACAGTTTACAATGAGCAGTTCTTC
TRBV18,-,TRBJ2-7,TRBD2,CASSPSQRDYEQYF,TGTGCCAGCTCACCTTCGCAGCGGGACTACGAGCAGTACTTC
TRBV7-8,-,TRBJ2-5,TRBD1,CASSLAPGGETQYF,TGTGCCAGCAGCTTAGCCCCAGGGGGAGAGACCCAGTACTTC
TRBV4-1,few,TRBJ2-4,-,CASSQDRAGENIQYF,TGCGCCAGCAGCCAAGATAGGGCAGGGGAAAACATTCAGTACTTC
TRBV6-1,once,TRBJ2-7,-,CASLDLNSYEQYF,TGTGCCAGCTTGGACTTAAACTCCTACGAGCAGTACTTC
TRBV4-1,-,TRBJ1-1,-,CASSQVLNTEAFF,TGCGCCAGCAGCCAAGTCCTAAACACTGAAGCTTTCTTT
TRBV9,few,TRBJ1-5,-,CASSVADGSNQPQHF,TGTGCCAGCAGCGTAGCCGACGGTAGCAATCAGCCCCAGCATTTT
TRBV7-8,-,TRBJ2-1,-,CASSPHSRDNEQFF,TGTGCCAGCAGCCCTCATTCTAGGGACAATGAGCAGTTCTTC